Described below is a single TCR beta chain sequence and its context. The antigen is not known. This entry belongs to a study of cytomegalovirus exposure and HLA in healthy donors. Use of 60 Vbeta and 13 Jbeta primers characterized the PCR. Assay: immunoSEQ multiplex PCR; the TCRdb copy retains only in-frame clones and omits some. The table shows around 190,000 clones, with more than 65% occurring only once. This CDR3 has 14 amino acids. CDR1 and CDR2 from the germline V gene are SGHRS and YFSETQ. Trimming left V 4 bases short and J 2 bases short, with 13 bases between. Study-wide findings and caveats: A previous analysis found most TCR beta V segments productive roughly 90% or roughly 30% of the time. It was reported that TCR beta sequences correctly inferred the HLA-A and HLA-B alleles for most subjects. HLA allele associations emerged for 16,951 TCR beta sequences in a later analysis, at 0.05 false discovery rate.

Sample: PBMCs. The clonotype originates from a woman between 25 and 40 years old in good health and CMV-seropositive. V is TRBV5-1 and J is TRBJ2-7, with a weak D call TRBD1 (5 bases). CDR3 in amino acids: CASSHRAGTYEQYF. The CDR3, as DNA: TGCGCCAGCAGCCACCGGGCAGGGACCTACGAGCAGTACTTC. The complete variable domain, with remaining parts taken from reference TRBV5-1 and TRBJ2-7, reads KAGVTQTPRYLIKTRGQQVTLSCSPISGHRSVSWYQQTPGQGLQFLFEYFSETQRNKGNFPGRFSGRQFSNSRSEMNVSTLELGDSALYLCASSHRAGTYEQYFGPGTRLTVT.